The entry below gives a single T cell receptor beta chain sequence along with its context. The antigen is unknown. Only Caucasian adults living in Nashville, Tennessee served as donors. The investigators split CD4+ cells into a CD45RA+ naive subset and a CD45RA-negative memory subset. CDR1 is SGHRS, CDR2 YFSETQ, per germline. This CDR3 is 14 amino acids long. After removal of 4 bases from V and 3 bases from J, the junction contained 4 bases not matched to a gene. Repertoires were generated with immunoSEQ multiplex PCR, while TCRdb's copy carries only in-frame clones and drops some. The sample includes approximately 340,000 clones, over 65% of them seen just once. This entry is derived from a study of shared clonotypes between healthy human individuals. Overall study context: Three plates were used per donor for CD4 naive, three for CD4 memory, two for CD8 naive and one for CD8 memory. Study conclusions and caveats: Across several donors, naive CD4 shared roughly 5.1%, naive CD8 more than 3%, memory CD4 roughly 2.5%, memory CD8 0.4% to 0.5%.

This TCR was sampled from a man aged 25 to 40 in good health. J is TRBJ2-1 and V is TRBV5-1; 7 positions agree with TRBD1. Sequenced input: memory CD4+ T cells sorted from blood. Described subset: CD45RA-negative fraction. CDR3 bases: TGCGCCAGCAGCATCCGGGACAGCTACAATGAGCAGTTCTTC. Translated, it gives CASSIRDSYNEQFF.